The 13 T cell receptor beta chains below come from one sample, sequenced in a study of shared clonotypes between healthy human individuals (dated by TCRdb to the early 2020s). CD8 naive samples were obtained by positive selection for CCR7 among CD45RO-negative cells, yielding a CD45RA+CCR7+ population from which TemRA cells were excluded. Libraries were built with the immunoSEQ multiplex PCR assay. The source is immuneACCESS, and TCRdb retained only in-frame sequences with V and J called. Part of the clones is not carried over; for the studies checked, unresolved V genes explain less than half of this, and the remainder is unexplained. This sample is represented by approximately 810,000 clones; about 92% of them were singletons. Of the sample, 24% is held by the ten largest clones. The sequencing sample was made of naive CD8+ T cells sorted from blood. The intended sense of this specimen's cell subset or site label: CD45RA+CCR7+. These receptor sequences come from a man aged 25-45 years in good health.

This clone was recorded once. This chain joins TRBV29-1 and TRBJ2-1; 7 nucleotides match TRBD1. Trimming removed 2 bases from V and 6 bases from J; junction bases left unmatched: 7. The CDR3 totals 14 residues. Germline V lookup: CDR1 SQVTM, CDR2 ANQGSEA. The CDR3, as DNA: TGCAGCGTTGAAAATGACAGGGAGAGCAATGAGCAGTTCTTC. This codes for CSVENDRESNEQFF.

The chain combines TRBV29-1 with TRBJ1-1; no reliable D call. With 8 bases removed from V and 0 bases from J, the gap between germline ends came to 19 bases. Per germline, CDR1 SQVTM and CDR2 ANQGSEA. The CDR3 sequence is 15 residues long. CDR3 bases: TGCAGCTCCAAAAAGCAGCGGACGGTGAACACTGAAGCTTTCTTT. The encoded protein is CSSKKQRTVNTEAFF.

The chain combines TRBV10-3 with TRBJ1-2; a weak D match, TRBD1 (5 bases). Germline V lookup: CDR1 ENHRY, CDR2 SYGVKD. This CDR3 is built from 13 residues. Deletions cut 6 bases from V and 2 bases from J, with 10 bases between. CDR3 sequence reads: CAIRADRNYGYTF. In nucleotides, the CDR3 is TGTGCCATCAGAGCAGACAGAAACTATGGCTACACCTTC.

The chain is built from TRBV9 and TRBJ2-1; 10 bases fit TRBD2. The germline V gene encodes CDR1 SGDLS and CDR2 YYNGEE. The CDR3 runs 15 residues. The V and J ends lost 4 bases and 4 bases, in that order; junction bases with no gene match: 5. The CDR3 region has the DNA TGTGCCAGCAGCCCAGCGGGAGGGTCATACAATGAGCAGTTCTTC. Protein: CASSPAGGSYNEQFF.

This clone was observed once. The rearrangement links TRBV19 to TRBJ1-4, with D possibly TRBD1 on 6 matching bases. Germline V gene lookup returns CDR1 LNHDA and CDR2 SQIVND (reference sequence). V lost 9 bases, J lost 7 bases, and 24 bases lay in between. The CDR3 runs to 16 residues. CDR3 loop: CASNERGTGIGEKLFF. CDR3 bases: TGTGCCAGCAATGAAAGGGGTACAGGGATCGGTGAAAAACTGTTTTTT.

The chain links TRBV15 to TRBJ2-5, with TRBD2 as a possible D gene (5 bases). CDR3 size: 14 residues. V was clipped by 0 bases and J by 3 bases, with 8 bases between them. The germline V gene has CDR1 LNHNV and CDR2 YYDKDF (reference sequence). As DNA, the CDR3 is TGTGCCACCAGCAGAGATCTCGGGGAAGAGACCCAGTACTTC. Residues: CATSRDLGEETQYF.

This chain connects TRBV9 to TRBJ1-3; possibly TRBD1 for D (6 bases). The CDR3 has 17 amino acids. From germline, CDR1 is SGDLS and CDR2 YYNGEE. V shed 0 bases and J shed 0 bases, with 13 bases lying between them. CDR3 amino acids: CASSVETGGISGNTIYF. Here the CDR3 DNA reads TGTGCCAGCAGCGTAGAGACAGGTGGCATCTCTGGAAACACCATATATTTT.

The rearrangement joins TRBV2 to TRBJ2-3; D is undetermined. The germline CDR1 and CDR2 sequences are SNHLY and FYNNEI. The CDR3 loop spans 11 amino acids. The V gene lost 10 bases and the J gene lost 3 bases, with 8 bases spanning the gap. CDR3 sequence: CATGNTDTQYF. In nucleotides, the CDR3 is TGTGCCACCGGAAATACAGATACGCAGTATTTT.

The V call is TRBV5-1, the J call TRBJ1-1, with unresolved D. This CDR3 has 14 amino acids. Per the germline V gene, CDR1 is SGHRS and CDR2 is YFSETQ. The V end was cut by 4 bases, the J end by 4 bases, with 14 bases between. CDR3 loop: CASSELGFSTEAFF. The CDR3 DNA reads as TGCGCCAGCAGCGAGCTGGGTTTTTCCACTGAAGCTTTCTTT. The whole variable domain, remainder taken from reference TRBV5-1 and TRBJ1-1, is KAGVTQTPRYLIKTRGQQVTLSCSPISGHRSVSWYQQTPGQGLQFLFEYFSETQRNKGNFPGRFSGRQFSNSRSEMNVSTLELGDSALYLCASSELGFSTEAFFGQGTRLTVV.

J is TRBJ2-7 and V is TRBV6-6; maybe TRBD1 (7 bases). The CDR3 covers 16 residues. V lost 0 bases and J 1 base, leaving 13 bases between the germline ends. The germline V gene has CDR1 MNHNY and CDR2 SVGAGI (reference sequence). The CDR3 nucleotides are TGTGCCAGCAGTTACTCGACAGGGACTCCGTCCTACGAGCAGTACTTC. Protein sequence: CASSYSTGTPSYEQYF.

The chain recombines TRBV11-2 with TRBJ2-5, with 13 positions matching TRBD2. V was pared by 3 bases and J by 4 bases, with 11 bases of the junction left unmatched. Germline CDR1 reads SGHAT; CDR2 reads FQNNGV. This CDR3 contains 18 residues. This chain's CDR3 is CASSFNWGLAGPGETQYF. CDR3 bases: TGTGCCAGCAGCTTTAATTGGGGACTAGCGGGACCGGGAGAGACCCAGTACTTC.

The V and J genes are TRBV27 and TRBJ2-1, with 10 positions matching TRBD2. The CDR3 is 16 amino acids. The germline CDR1 and CDR2 sequences are MNHEY and SMNVEV (reference sequence). The V gene end was trimmed by 6 bases and the J gene end by 4 bases; junction bases not matched to a gene: 9. CDR3 sequence reads: CASRSRLAGLYNEQFF. The CDR3 coding sequence is TGTGCCAGCAGGAGCCGACTAGCGGGTTTGTACAATGAGCAGTTCTTC.

DNA for the CDR3: TGTGCCAGCAGCCCGACGGAAGGGGGGAAGAATGAAAAACTGTTTTTT. This gives the protein CASSPTEGGKNEKLFF. The chain uses TRBV7-8 and TRBJ1-4, with D tentatively TRBD1 (6 bases). V lost 5 bases and J 5 bases, leaving 18 bases between the germline ends. Germline lookup yields CDR1 SGHVS and CDR2 FQNEAQ. This CDR3 contains 16 residues.